A selection of T cell receptor beta chains follows, all from one sample in a study of response to subunit inactivated influenza vaccine. MiXCR was run by TCRdb on the RT-PCR reads, yielding one entry per CDR3 protein. The sample includes 450,000 to 600,000 distinct CDR3 sequences, 15% to 20% seen only once; the top ten take 3%. The sequencing here drew on CD4+ T cells sorted from PBMCs, taken around 25 months after vaccination. The receptors originated from a man in his fifties or sixties who received an inactivated influenza vaccine. CDR3s include the opening cysteine and the closing phenylalanine or tryptophan. The D gene is left open where the match is weak. Size values are once, few and many counts, or a class for expanded clones, and some rows have none.

clone size	D gene	V gene	J gene	CDR3 protein	CDR3 DNA
few	-	TRBV4-1	TRBJ2-1	CASSQGTGTSSYNEQFF	TGCGCCAGCAGCCAAGGCACCGGGACTTCCTCCTACAATGAGCAGTTCTTC
many	-	TRBV7-9	TRBJ2-1	CASSLLDSYNEQFF	TGTGCCAGCAGCTTACTGGACTCCTACAATGAGCAGTTCTTC
few	-	TRBV20-1	TRBJ2-7	CSAQSGYSYEQYF	TGCAGTGCTCAGTCAGGGTACTCCTACGAGCAGTACTTC
few	TRBD2	TRBV5-5	TRBJ2-3	CASSPTLAGGPTDTQYF	TGTGCCAGCAGCCCTACCCTAGCGGGAGGGCCTACAGATACGCAGTATTTT
few	TRBD2	TRBV7-8	TRBJ2-1	CASSLVVLAGPYNEQFF	TGTGCCAGCAGCTTAGTGGTACTAGCGGGGCCCTACAATGAGCAGTTCTTC
-	TRBD1	TRBV7-9	TRBJ2-7	CASSFQGDYEQYF	TGTGCCAGCAGCTTTCAGGGGGACTACGAGCAGTACTTC
-	TRBD1	TRBV28	TRBJ2-7	CASSSQGAGSVQYF	TGTGCCAGCAGTTCACAGGGGGCTGGTTCCGTGCAGTACTTC
few	TRBD2	TRBV5-4	TRBJ2-7	CAVSLAGAYEQYF	TGTGCCGTCAGTCTAGCGGGAGCCTACGAGCAGTACTTC
few	-	TRBV6-2/TRBV6-3	TRBJ2-4	CASSYGTKNIQYF	TGTGCCAGCAGTTATGGCACCAAAAACATTCAGTACTTC
-	TRBD1	TRBV7-6	TRBJ2-5	CASSPRDRGFQETQYF	TGTGCCAGCAGCCCACGGGACAGGGGGTTCCAAGAGACCCAGTACTTC
-	-	TRBV3-1	TRBJ1-2	CASSQRAGQGSGYTF	TGTGCCAGCAGCCAACGGGCAGGGCAAGGGAGCGGCTACACCTTC
few	-	TRBV12-3/TRBV12-4	TRBJ2-7	CASSPSHSSYEQYF	TGTGCCAGCAGCCCGAGCCACAGCTCCTACGAGCAGTACTTC
-	TRBD2	TRBV5-1	TRBJ2-7	CASSLDGTSGFLQYF	TGCGCCAGCAGCTTGGACGGGACTAGCGGGTTTCTTCAGTACTTC
few	-	TRBV6-2/TRBV6-3	TRBJ2-7	CASSYRGLYEQYF	TGTGCCAGCAGTTACAGGGGTTTGTACGAGCAGTACTTC
once	-	TRBV7-6	TRBJ2-7	CASSPRGRGTSTYEQYF	TGTGCCAGCAGCCCCCGGGGCAGAGGAACTTCTACCTACGAGCAGTACTTC
few	-	TRBV9	TRBJ1-4	CASSPGPWDEKLFF	TGTGCCAGCAGCCCGGGACCATGGGATGAAAAACTGTTTTTT
-	-	TRBV24-1	TRBJ2-5	CATSDSSRKETQYF	TGTGCCACCAGTGATTCAAGCAGGAAAGAGACCCAGTACTTC
many	-	TRBV6-5	TRBJ1-6	CASSYDWKSYNSPLHF	TGTGCCAGCAGTTACGATTGGAAGTCCTATAATTCACCCCTCCACTTT
-	-	TRBV6-2/TRBV6-3	TRBJ1-1	CASNPHGTDTEAFF	TGTGCCAGCAACCCTCACGGGACGGACACTGAAGCTTTCTTT
-	TRBD1	TRBV5-6	TRBJ1-6	CASKLRTGRNSPLHF	TGTGCCAGCAAATTACGGACAGGGCGAAATTCACCCCTCCACTTT
-	TRBD1	TRBV4-3	TRBJ2-7	CASSQSHRGNYEQYF	TGCGCCAGCAGCCAATCACACAGGGGAAACTACGAGCAGTACTTC
few	-	TRBV5-1	TRBJ2-7	CASSLDPGGRTNEQYF	TGCGCCAGCAGCTTGGACCCAGGGGGGCGCACGAACGAGCAGTACTTC
many	TRBD2	TRBV4-1	TRBJ2-3	CASSQRLAGGTDTQYF	TGCGCCAGCAGCCAAAGACTAGCGGGGGGCACAGATACGCAGTATTTT
-	TRBD1	TRBV28	TRBJ2-7	CASRFTGTGGHEQYF	TGTGCCAGCAGGTTTACCGGGACAGGGGGCCACGAGCAGTACTTC
-	-	TRBV9	TRBJ1-3	CASSFAGEGNTIYF	TGTGCCAGCAGCTTCGCCGGGGAGGGAAACACCATATATTTT
-	-	TRBV10-3	TRBJ2-3	CAISVGGRGDTQYF	TGTGCCATCAGTGTAGGGGGCCGGGGGGATACGCAGTATTTT
many	-	TRBV30	TRBJ2-1	CAWNRGSGIHNEQFF	TGTGCCTGGAATCGTGGTAGCGGCATTCACAATGAGCAGTTCTTC
-	-	TRBV4-1	TRBJ2-1	CASSQDSTRVPTNEQFF	TGCGCCAGCAGCCAAGATTCAACTAGAGTCCCCACCAATGAGCAGTTCTTC
few	-	TRBV5-1	TRBJ1-5	CASSSRRDSPQPQHF	TGCGCCAGCAGCTCCCGCCGGGACTCACCTCAGCCCCAGCATTTT
-	-	TRBV4-2	TRBJ1-6	CASSQAGRGSPLHF	TGTGCCAGCAGCCAAGCGGGGAGAGGTTCACCCCTCCACTTT
few	-	TRBV6-2/TRBV6-3	TRBJ2-3	CASTTGDRVTDTQYF	TGTGCCAGCACCACGGGAGACAGGGTCACAGATACGCAGTATTTT
few	TRBD1	TRBV18	TRBJ1-2	CASSPPGTGYGYTF	TGTGCCAGCTCACCACCCGGGACAGGCTATGGCTACACCTTC
few	-	TRBV12-3/TRBV12-4	TRBJ2-6	CASSFSTSGANVLTF	TGTGCCAGCAGTTTTTCGACCTCTGGGGCCAACGTCCTGACTTTC
-	-	TRBV6-5	TRBJ2-2	CASSYAVRPGGELFF	TGTGCCAGCAGTTATGCCGTAAGGCCTGGCGGGGAGCTGTTTTTT
-	-	TRBV29-1	TRBJ2-7	CSVEIRAVSYEQYF	TGCAGCGTTGAAATTCGGGCGGTCTCCTACGAGCAGTACTTC
many	TRBD2	TRBV6-2/TRBV6-3	TRBJ2-7	CASRLAGGIEQYF	TGTGCCAGCAGGTTAGCGGGAGGGATCGAGCAGTACTTC
-	-	TRBV20-1	TRBJ1-4	CSARKAGGANEKLFF	TGCAGTGCTAGGAAGGCAGGTGGAGCTAATGAAAAACTGTTTTTT
-	-	TRBV20-1	TRBJ2-3	CSARTAGSDTQYF	TGCAGTGCTAGAACGGCAGGGTCAGATACGCAGTATTTT
-	TRBD1	TRBV29-1	TRBJ2-3	CSVANRGSTDTQYF	TGCAGCGTTGCAAACAGGGGCAGCACAGATACGCAGTATTTT
-	-	TRBV7-2	TRBJ2-1	CASGVGSYNEQFF	TGTGCCAGCGGCGTGGGCTCCTACAATGAGCAGTTCTTC
-	-	TRBV6-1	TRBJ2-2	CASRPSGRVITGELFF	TGTGCCAGCAGGCCCTCGGGGCGGGTTATTACCGGGGAGCTGTTTTTT
-	TRBD2	TRBV20-1	TRBJ2-2	CSAISGDNTGELFF	TGCAGTGCAATTAGCGGGGACAACACCGGGGAGCTGTTTTTT
many	-	TRBV6-5	TRBJ2-3	CASSYRRSTDTQYF	TGTGCCAGCAGTTACCGGCGGAGCACAGATACGCAGTATTTT
-	-	TRBV6-2/TRBV6-3	TRBJ1-1	CANDTTEAFF	TGTGCCAACGACACCACTGAAGCTTTCTTT
few	TRBD2	TRBV10-3	TRBJ2-7	CAVSGRGFYEQYF	TGTGCCGTTAGCGGGAGAGGTTTTTACGAGCAGTACTTC
-	TRBD2	TRBV6-2/TRBV6-3	TRBJ2-7	CASSLRGLAVYEQYF	TGTGCCAGCAGTTTACGGGGACTAGCGGTCTACGAGCAGTACTTC
-	-	TRBV20-1	TRBJ1-2	CSARQVLINYGYTF	TGCAGTGCGCGACAGGTTCTAATTAACTATGGCTACACCTTC
few	-	TRBV27	TRBJ2-1	CASSLVQYHNEQFF	TGTGCCAGCAGTTTAGTACAGTACCACAATGAGCAGTTCTTC
few	-	TRBV4-3	TRBJ2-1	CASSQGFGGTGSYNEQFF	TGCGCCAGCAGCCAAGGATTTGGGGGCACCGGCTCCTACAATGAGCAGTTCTTC
many	-	TRBV12-3/TRBV12-4	TRBJ2-2	CASSPRQAGTGELFF	TGTGCCAGCAGTCCGAGACAGGCGGGCACCGGGGAGCTGTTTTTT
few	TRBD1	TRBV30	TRBJ2-7	CAWGTGAYEQYF	TGTGCCTGGGGGACAGGGGCATACGAGCAGTACTTC
-	-	TRBV6-5	TRBJ2-3	CASSYDITDTQYF	TGTGCCAGCAGTTACGATATCACAGATACGCAGTATTTT
many	-	TRBV28	TRBJ2-5	CASSRGRATQETQYF	TGTGCCAGCAGTCGAGGCAGGGCCACCCAAGAGACCCAGTACTTC
-	-	TRBV20-1	TRBJ1-5	CSARVTGQQPQHF	TGCAGTGCTAGAGTTACAGGGCAACAGCCCCAGCATTTT
-	-	TRBV11-3	TRBJ1-1	CASSLDAWTEAFF	TGTGCCAGCAGCTTAGACGCGTGGACTGAAGCTTTCTTT
-	TRBD1	TRBV3-1	TRBJ2-5	CASSQGIQGLGTQYF	TGTGCCAGCAGCCAAGGGATACAGGGGCTGGGGACCCAGTACTTC
few	TRBD2	TRBV28	TRBJ2-3	CASRDSGSTADTQYF	TGTGCCAGTCGCGACAGCGGGAGCACGGCAGATACGCAGTATTTT
-	-	TRBV5-5	TRBJ2-1	CASSLNYGTVYNEQFF	TGTGCCAGCAGCTTGAATTACGGAACGGTCTACAATGAGCAGTTCTTC
few	TRBD1	TRBV10-1	TRBJ2-5	CASSEGQGLVETQYF	TGCGCCAGCAGTGAGGGACAGGGCCTGGTCGAGACCCAGTACTTC
many	-	TRBV4-2	TRBJ2-7	CASSQGRSYEQYF	TGTGCCAGCAGCCAAGGCCGGAGCTACGAGCAGTACTTC